These 15 T cell receptor beta chains were all obtained from the same sample, sequenced in a study of blood T cell repertoires in COVID-19. Clones were read by immunoSEQ multiplex PCR, and TCRdb kept only the in-frame ones, dropping some. This table holds fewer than 85,000 clones, 88% found once. Source material: peripheral blood. These receptors were obtained from a human donor in a cohort sampled during active COVID-19.

The chain links TRBV28 to TRBJ2-7, with 8 bases that match TRBD2. Per the germline V gene, CDR1 is MDHEN and CDR2 is SYDVKM. Unmatched junction bases numbered 12, after V lost 6 bases and J lost 2 bases. The CDR3 loop spans 16 amino acids. CDR3 region: CASRLISGIGAYEQYF. Here the CDR3 DNA reads TGTGCCAGCAGACTTATTAGCGGGATTGGGGCCTACGAGCAGTACTTC.

The chain couples TRBV2 to TRBJ1-3; D is ambiguous. This CDR3 has 16 amino acids. Trimming removed 2 bases from V and 2 bases from J, with 13 bases in between. Germline loops: CDR1 SNHLY, CDR2 FYNNEI. The CDR3 loop is CASSERRLSAGNTIYF. In nucleotides, the CDR3 is TGTGCCAGCAGTGAAAGGCGGTTGTCGGCTGGAAACACCATATATTTT.

The chain recombines TRBV14 with TRBJ2-5, with 7 positions matching TRBD2. Per germline, CDR1 SGHDN and CDR2 FVKESK. Losses at the gene ends were 3 bases for V and 0 bases for J; bases not matched to a gene: 10. The CDR3 contains 17 residues. CDR3 bases: TGTGCCAGCAGCCATATGGGTCTAGCGGCATACCAAGAGACCCAGTACTTC. This sequence encodes CASSHMGLAAYQETQYF.

This clone was recorded a few times. The chain is built from TRBV29-1 and TRBJ2-7, with D perhaps TRBD1 (5 bases). Trimming cost V 4 bases and J 0 bases, with 10 bases left between them. This CDR3 spans 13 amino acids. Germline V gene lookup returns CDR1 SQVTM and CDR2 ANQGSEA. CDR3 nucleotide sequence: TGCAGCGTTGGGAAGGGGCGCTCCTACGAGCAGTACTTC. It translates to CSVGKGRSYEQYF.

The CDR3 protein is CASSFDGRAYEQYF. The CDR3 DNA follows: TGTGCCAGCAGCTTTGACGGCAGGGCCTACGAGCAGTACTTC. The rearrangement joins TRBV5-4 to TRBJ2-7; TRBD1 is a possible D gene (5 bases). Trimming took off 2 bases at V and 2 bases at J, with 11 bases between the two ends. The CDR3 extends over 14 amino acids. Germline-derived CDR1 and CDR2 are SGHNT and YYREEE (reference sequence).

In this sample, this clone turned up once. The chain is built from TRBV7-9 and TRBJ1-2; possibly TRBD1 for D (5 bases). The CDR3 sequence is 14 residues long. V was trimmed by 5 bases and J by 4 bases, leaving 14 bases between them. CDR1 and CDR2 from the germline V gene are SEHNR and FQNEAQ (reference sequence). The CDR3 DNA is TGTGCCAGCAGCCGAGTCAGGGTCGGCTATGGCTACACCTTC. Encoded protein: CASSRVRVGYGYTF.

This clone was observed once. The rearrangement links TRBV6-1 to TRBJ1-1; D gene ambiguous. The CDR3 contains 13 residues. Germline CDR1 MNHNS, CDR2 SASEGT. V was trimmed by 2 bases and J by 4 bases, leaving 8 bases between them. The CDR3 nucleotides are TGTGCCAGCAGTGAATTCCAGGCCACTGAAGCTTTCTTT. Translation gives CASSEFQATEAFF.

This clone was recorded only once. The chain has TRBV6-5 and TRBJ2-1, with 9 bases aligning to TRBD2. This CDR3 has 14 residues. Trimming at V came to 6 bases and at J to 7 bases, leaving 7 bases not matched to a gene. The germline gives CDR1 MNHEY, CDR2 SVGAGI. The CDR3 nucleotides read TGTGCCAGCAGCGGCCGCGCGGGGGGGAATGAGCAGTTCTTC. It translates to CASSGRAGGNEQFF.

The genes are TRBV7-9 and TRBJ2-3; 9 nucleotides agree with TRBD2. CDR3 length: 19 amino acids. Per the germline V gene, CDR1 is SEHNR and CDR2 is FQNEAQ (reference sequence). J gave up 2 bases and V 5 bases, and 17 bases lay outside the gene matches. The chain's CDR3 is CASSPPPYKSGGHTDTQYF. The CDR3 DNA reads TGTGCCAGCAGCCCCCCACCGTACAAGAGCGGGGGGCACACAGATACGCAGTATTTT.

The chain joins TRBV6-4 to TRBJ2-2; unclear D gene. Germline CDR1 and CDR2: MRHNA and SNTAGT. Trimming stripped 2 bases from V and 5 bases from J, with 9 bases between. The CDR3 has 14 amino acids. The CDR3 coding sequence is TGTGCCAGCAGTGACCTGACGGAGACCGGGGAGCTGTTTTTT. It encodes CASSDLTETGELFF.

The chain couples TRBV5-4 to TRBJ2-5; 8 bases map to TRBD2. The germline V gene encodes CDR1 SGHNT and CDR2 YYREEE (reference sequence). Trimming at V came to 4 bases and at J to 4 bases, leaving 9 bases not matched to a gene. The CDR3 runs 15 residues. The CDR3 nucleotides read TGTGCCAGCAGCGCCCGCCAAAGCGGGGGAGAGACCCAGTACTTC. Its protein product is CASSARQSGGETQYF. Full variable domain (remainder filled in from reference TRBV5-4 and TRBJ2-5): ETGVTQSPTHLIKTRGQQVTLRCSSQSGHNTVSWYQQALGQGPQFIFQYYREEENGRGNFPPRFSGLQFPNYSSELNVNALELDDSALYLCASSARQSGGETQYFGPGTRLLVL.

V is TRBV6-1 and J is TRBJ2-5, with D possibly TRBD1 on 5 matching bases. Germline CDR1 reads MNHNS; CDR2 reads SASEGT. There are 14 residues in the CDR3. With 1 base removed from V and 5 bases from J, the gap between germline ends came to 11 bases. Written as DNA, the CDR3 is TGTGCCAGCAGTGAAGTAGGGGTTGGGGAGACCCAGTACTTC. The encoded protein is CASSEVGVGETQYF.

This clone was seen more than once but under ten times. The J gene is TRBJ1-2, the V gene TRBV7-2; unclear D gene. V lost 5 bases and J lost 3, with 10 bases in between. CDR1 and CDR2 (germline): SGHTA, FQGNSA. The CDR3 totals 13 residues. DNA for the CDR3: TGTGCCAGCAGCCCCGACAATTACTATGGCTACACCTTC. Translating it yields CASSPDNYYGYTF.

This rearrangement joins TRBV7-2 to TRBJ2-2; a weak D match, TRBD2 (6 bases). From germline, CDR1 is SGHTA and CDR2 FQGNSA. The CDR3 runs to 12 residues. Trimming took off 9 bases at V and 4 bases at J, with 9 bases between the two ends. The CDR3 coding sequence is TGTGCCAGTATGGGGGGCACCGGGGAGCTGTTTTTT. Amino acid sequence: CASMGGTGELFF.

The V gene is TRBV6-5, the J gene TRBJ1-5, with D unclear. CDR1 is MNHEY, CDR2 SVGAGI, per germline. Trimming stripped 4 bases from V and 3 bases from J, with 13 bases between. This CDR3 is built from 15 residues. The CDR3 sequence: CASSWNREHNQPQHF. Here the CDR3 DNA reads TGTGCCAGCAGTTGGAACCGGGAGCACAATCAGCCCCAGCATTTT.